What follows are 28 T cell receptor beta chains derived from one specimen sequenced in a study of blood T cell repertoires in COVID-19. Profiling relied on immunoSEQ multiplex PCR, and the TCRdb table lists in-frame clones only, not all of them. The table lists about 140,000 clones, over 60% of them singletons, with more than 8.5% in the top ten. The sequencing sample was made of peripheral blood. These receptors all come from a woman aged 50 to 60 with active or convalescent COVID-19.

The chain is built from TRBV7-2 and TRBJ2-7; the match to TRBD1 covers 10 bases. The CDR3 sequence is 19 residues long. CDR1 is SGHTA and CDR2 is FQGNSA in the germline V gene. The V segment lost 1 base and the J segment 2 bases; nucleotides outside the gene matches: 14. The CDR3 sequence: CASSLVPPRQGAPPYEQYF. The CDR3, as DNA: TGTGCCAGCAGCTTAGTCCCCCCAAGACAGGGGGCGCCGCCCTACGAGCAGTACTTC.

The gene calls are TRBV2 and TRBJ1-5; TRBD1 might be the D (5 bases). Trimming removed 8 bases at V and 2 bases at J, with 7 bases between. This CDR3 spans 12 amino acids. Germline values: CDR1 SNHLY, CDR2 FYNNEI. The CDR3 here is CASWGGNQPQHF. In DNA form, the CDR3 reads TGTGCCAGCTGGGGGGGCAATCAGCCCCAGCATTTT. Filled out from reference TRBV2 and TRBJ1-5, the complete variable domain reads EPEVTQTPSHQVTQMGQEVILRCVPISNHLYFYWYRQILGQKVEFLVSFYNNEISEKSEIFDDQFSVERPDGSNFTLKIRSTKLEDSAMYFCASWGGNQPQHFGDGTRLSIL.

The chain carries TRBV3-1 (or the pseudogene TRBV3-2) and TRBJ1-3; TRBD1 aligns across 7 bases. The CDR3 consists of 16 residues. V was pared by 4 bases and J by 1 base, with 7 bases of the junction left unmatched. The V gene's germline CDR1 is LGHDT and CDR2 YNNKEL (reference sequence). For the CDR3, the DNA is TGTGCCAGCAGCCCGGGACAGCCATATTCTGGAAACACCATATATTTT. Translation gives CASSPGQPYSGNTIYF.

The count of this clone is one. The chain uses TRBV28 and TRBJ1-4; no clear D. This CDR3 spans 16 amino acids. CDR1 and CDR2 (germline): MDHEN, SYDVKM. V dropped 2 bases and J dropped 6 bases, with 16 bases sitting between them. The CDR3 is CASSLTGSREDEKLFF. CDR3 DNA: TGTGCCAGCAGTTTAACGGGTTCAAGGGAGGATGAAAAACTGTTTTTT.

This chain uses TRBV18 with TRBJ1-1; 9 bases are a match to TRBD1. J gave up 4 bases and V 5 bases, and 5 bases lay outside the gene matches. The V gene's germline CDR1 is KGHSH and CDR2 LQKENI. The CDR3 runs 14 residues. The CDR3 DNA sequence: TGTGCCAGCTCAACGGACAGGGGTTTCACTGAAGCTTTCTTT. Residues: CASSTDRGFTEAFF.

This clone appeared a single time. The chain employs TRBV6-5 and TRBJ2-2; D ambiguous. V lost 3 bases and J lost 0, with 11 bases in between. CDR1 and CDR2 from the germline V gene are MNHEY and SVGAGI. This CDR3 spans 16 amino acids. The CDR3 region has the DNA TGTGCCAGCAGTTATGGGCCAGAACCGAACACCGGGGAGCTGTTTTTT. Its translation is CASSYGPEPNTGELFF.

For the CDR3, the DNA is TGTGCCAGCAGTAGAGGGGAAGGACTATCCTACGAGCAGTACTTC. Translating it yields CASSRGEGLSYEQYF. The J gene is TRBJ2-7, the V gene TRBV28, with a tentative D call TRBD2 (6 bases). CDR1 MDHEN and CDR2 SYDVKM come from the germline V gene. V lost 5 bases and J 1 base, leaving 15 bases between the germline ends. This CDR3 region has 15 residues. The full variable domain, its missing parts supplied by reference TRBV28 and TRBJ2-7, is DVKVTQSSRYLVKRTGEKVFLECVQDMDHENMFWYRQDPGLGLRLIYFSYDVKMKEKGDIPEGYSVSREKKERFSLILESASTNQTSMYLCASSRGEGLSYEQYFGPGTRLTVT.

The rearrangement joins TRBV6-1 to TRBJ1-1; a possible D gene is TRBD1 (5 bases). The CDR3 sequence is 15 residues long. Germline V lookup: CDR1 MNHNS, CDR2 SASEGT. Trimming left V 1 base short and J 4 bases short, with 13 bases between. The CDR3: CASSEVPGGTTEAFF. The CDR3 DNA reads TGTGCCAGCAGTGAAGTTCCGGGGGGGACCACTGAAGCTTTCTTT.

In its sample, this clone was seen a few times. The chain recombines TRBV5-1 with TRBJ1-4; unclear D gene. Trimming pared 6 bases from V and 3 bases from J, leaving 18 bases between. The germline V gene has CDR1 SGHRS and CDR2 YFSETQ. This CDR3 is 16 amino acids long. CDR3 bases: TGCGCCAGCAAGCCAGGACGGGAGGTTGCTAATGAAAAACTGTTTTTT. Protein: CASKPGREVANEKLFF.

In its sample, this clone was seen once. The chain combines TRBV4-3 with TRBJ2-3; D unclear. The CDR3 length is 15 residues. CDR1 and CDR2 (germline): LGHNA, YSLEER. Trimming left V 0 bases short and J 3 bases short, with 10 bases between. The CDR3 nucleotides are TGCGCCAGCAGCCAAGAGAGATCCCCAACAGATACGCAGTATTTT. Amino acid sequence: CASSQERSPTDTQYF.

CDR3 region: CAISERGETQYF. The CDR3 region has the DNA TGTGCCATCAGTGAGCGAGGAGAGACCCAGTACTTC. The chain is built from TRBV10-3 and TRBJ2-5; D is unclear. CDR1 is ENHRY, CDR2 SYGVKD, per germline. This CDR3 is built from 12 residues. The V gene lost 2 bases and the J gene lost 4 bases, with 5 bases spanning the gap.

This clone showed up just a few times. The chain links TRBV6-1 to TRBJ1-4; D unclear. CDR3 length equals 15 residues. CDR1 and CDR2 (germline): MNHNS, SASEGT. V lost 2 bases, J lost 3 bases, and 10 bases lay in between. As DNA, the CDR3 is TGTGCCAGCAGTGAACTCAGCGCGGCTAATGAAAAACTGTTTTTT. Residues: CASSELSAANEKLFF.

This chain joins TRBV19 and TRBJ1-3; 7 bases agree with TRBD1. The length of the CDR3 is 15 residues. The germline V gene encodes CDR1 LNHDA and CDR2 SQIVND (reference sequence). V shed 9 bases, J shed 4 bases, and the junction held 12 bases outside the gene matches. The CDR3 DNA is TGTGCCAGCAGGGTGACAGGGTTGGCCGGAAACACCATATATTTT. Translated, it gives CASRVTGLAGNTIYF. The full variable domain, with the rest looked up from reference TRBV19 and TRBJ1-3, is DGGITQSPKYLFRKEGQNVTLSCEQNLNHDAMYWYRQDPGQGLRLIYYSQIVNDFQKGDIAEGYSVSREKKESFPLTVTSAQKNPTAFYLCASRVTGLAGNTIYFGEGSWLTVV.

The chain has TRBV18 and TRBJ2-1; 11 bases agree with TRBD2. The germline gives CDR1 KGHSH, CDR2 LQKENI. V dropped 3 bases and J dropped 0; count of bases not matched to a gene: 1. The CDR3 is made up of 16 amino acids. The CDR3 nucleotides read TGTGCCAGCTCACCGGGACTAGCGGCCTCCTACAATGAGCAGTTCTTC. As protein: CASSPGLAASYNEQFF.

CDR3 loop: CAIKPSGDYNEQFF. CDR3 DNA: TGTGCCATCAAGCCTAGCGGGGACTACAATGAGCAGTTCTTC. This chain links TRBV10-3 with TRBJ2-1, with 9 bases matching TRBD2. Trimming took 7 bases from V and 3 from J; bases not matched to a gene: 4. CDR3 size: 14 residues. Germline CDR1 ENHRY, CDR2 SYGVKD.

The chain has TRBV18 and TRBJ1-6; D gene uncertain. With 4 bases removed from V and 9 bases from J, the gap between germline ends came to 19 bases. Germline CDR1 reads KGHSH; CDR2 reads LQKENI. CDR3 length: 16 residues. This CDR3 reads CASSLGLNQARSPLHF. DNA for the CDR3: TGTGCCAGCTCACTCGGACTCAACCAAGCGCGTTCACCCCTCCACTTT.

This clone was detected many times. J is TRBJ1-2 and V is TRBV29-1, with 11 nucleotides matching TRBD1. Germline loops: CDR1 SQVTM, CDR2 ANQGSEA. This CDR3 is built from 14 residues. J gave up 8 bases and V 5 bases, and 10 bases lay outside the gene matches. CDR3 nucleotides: TGCAGCGTTAAAACGGACAGGGGGCTAAGCGGCTACACCTTC. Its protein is CSVKTDRGLSGYTF.

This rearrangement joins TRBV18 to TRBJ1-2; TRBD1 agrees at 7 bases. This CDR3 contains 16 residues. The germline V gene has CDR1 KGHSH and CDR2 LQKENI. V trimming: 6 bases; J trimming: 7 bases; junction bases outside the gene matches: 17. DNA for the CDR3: TGTGCCAGCTCCGAGGGGGCTGGAAGGGGGCCTGTTGGCTACACCTTC. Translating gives CASSEGAGRGPVGYTF.

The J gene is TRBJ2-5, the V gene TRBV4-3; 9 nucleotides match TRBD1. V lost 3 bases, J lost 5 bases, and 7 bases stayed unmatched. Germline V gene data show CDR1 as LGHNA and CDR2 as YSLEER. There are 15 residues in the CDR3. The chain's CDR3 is CASSHSGTGSETQYF. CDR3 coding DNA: TGCGCCAGCAGCCATTCCGGGACAGGGTCGGAGACCCAGTACTTC.

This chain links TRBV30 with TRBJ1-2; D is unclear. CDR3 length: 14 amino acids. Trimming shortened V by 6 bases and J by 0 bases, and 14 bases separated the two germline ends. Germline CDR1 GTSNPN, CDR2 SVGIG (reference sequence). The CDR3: CACQPGVANYGYTF. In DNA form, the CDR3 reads TGTGCCTGCCAGCCCGGGGTCGCTAACTATGGCTACACCTTC. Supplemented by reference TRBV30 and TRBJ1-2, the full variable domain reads SQTIHQWPATLVQPVGSPLSLECTVEGTSNPNLYWYRQAAGRGLQLLFYSVGIGQISSEVPQNLSASRPQDRQFILSSKKLLLSDSGFYLCACQPGVANYGYTFGSGTRLTVV.

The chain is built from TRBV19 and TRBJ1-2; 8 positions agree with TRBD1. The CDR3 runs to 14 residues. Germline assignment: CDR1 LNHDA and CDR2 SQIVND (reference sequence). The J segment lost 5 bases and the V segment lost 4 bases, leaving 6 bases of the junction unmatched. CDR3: CASSTQGQVYGYTF. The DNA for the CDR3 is TGTGCCAGTAGTACCCAGGGACAGGTTTATGGCTACACCTTC.

The DNA of the CDR3 is TGTGCCAGTAGTATCGTTCGGACAGAGCTTGGCTACACCTTC. Protein: CASSIVRTELGYTF. The chain has TRBV19 and TRBJ1-2, with D possibly matching TRBD1 (6 bases). Germline V CDR1 and CDR2: LNHDA, SQIVND (reference sequence). Between the trimmed V and J ends, which lost 3 bases and 7 bases, there was a span of 15 bases. CDR3 length: 14 residues.

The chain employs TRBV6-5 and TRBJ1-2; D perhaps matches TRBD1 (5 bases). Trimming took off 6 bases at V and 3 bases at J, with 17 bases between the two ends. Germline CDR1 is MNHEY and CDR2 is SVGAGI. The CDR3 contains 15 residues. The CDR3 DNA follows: TGTGCCAGCAGCCGATCAGGGATTAGGGACTATGGCTACACCTTC. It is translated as CASSRSGIRDYGYTF.

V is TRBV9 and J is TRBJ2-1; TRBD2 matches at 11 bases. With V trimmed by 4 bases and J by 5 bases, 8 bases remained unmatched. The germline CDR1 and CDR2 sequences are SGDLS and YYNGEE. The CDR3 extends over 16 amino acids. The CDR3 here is CASSPHSGRANNEQFF. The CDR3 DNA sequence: TGTGCCAGCAGCCCGCATAGCGGGAGGGCGAACAATGAGCAGTTCTTC.

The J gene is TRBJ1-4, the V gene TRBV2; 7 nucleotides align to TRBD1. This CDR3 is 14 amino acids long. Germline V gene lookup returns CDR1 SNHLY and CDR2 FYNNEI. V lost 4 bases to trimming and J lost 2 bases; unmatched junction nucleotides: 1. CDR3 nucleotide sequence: TGTGCCAGCAGTGGGGGACAGACTAATGAAAAACTGTTTTTT. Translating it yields CASSGGQTNEKLFF.

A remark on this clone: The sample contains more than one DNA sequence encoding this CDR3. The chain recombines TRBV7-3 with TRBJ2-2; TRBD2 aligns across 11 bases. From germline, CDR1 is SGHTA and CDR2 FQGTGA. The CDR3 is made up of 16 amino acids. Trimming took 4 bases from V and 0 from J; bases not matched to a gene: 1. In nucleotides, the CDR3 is TGTGCCAGCAGCTCGACTAGCGGGGCGAACACCGGGGAGCTGTTTTTT. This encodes CASSSTSGANTGELFF.

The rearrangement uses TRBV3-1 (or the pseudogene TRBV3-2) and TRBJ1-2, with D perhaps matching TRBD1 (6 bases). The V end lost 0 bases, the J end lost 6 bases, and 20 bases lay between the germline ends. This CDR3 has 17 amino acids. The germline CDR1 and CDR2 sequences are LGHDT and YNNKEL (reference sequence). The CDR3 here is CASSQDVVRQGPHGYTF. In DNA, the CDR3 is TGTGCCAGCAGCCAAGATGTCGTTCGTCAGGGGCCCCATGGCTACACCTTC.

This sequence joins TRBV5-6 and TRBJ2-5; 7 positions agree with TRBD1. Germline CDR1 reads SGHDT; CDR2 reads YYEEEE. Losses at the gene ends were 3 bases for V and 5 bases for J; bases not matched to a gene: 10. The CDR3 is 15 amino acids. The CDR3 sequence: CASSSRQGLGETQYF. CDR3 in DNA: TGTGCCAGCAGCTCCAGACAGGGTCTGGGGGAGACCCAGTACTTC.